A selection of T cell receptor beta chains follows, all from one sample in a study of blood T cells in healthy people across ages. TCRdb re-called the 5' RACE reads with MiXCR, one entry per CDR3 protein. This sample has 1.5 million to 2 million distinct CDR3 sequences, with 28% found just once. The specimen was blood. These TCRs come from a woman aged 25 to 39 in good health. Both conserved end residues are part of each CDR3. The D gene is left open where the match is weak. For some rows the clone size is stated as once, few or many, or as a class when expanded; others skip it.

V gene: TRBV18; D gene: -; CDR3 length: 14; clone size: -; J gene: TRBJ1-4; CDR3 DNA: TGTGCCAGCTCACCACTCCAGAGTAATGAAAAACTGTTTTTT; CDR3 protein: CASSPLQSNEKLFF
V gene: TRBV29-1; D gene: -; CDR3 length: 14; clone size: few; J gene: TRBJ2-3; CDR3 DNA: TGCTCAACCCGGCCCCAAGGGTCCACAGATACGCAGTATTTT; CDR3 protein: CSTRPQGSTDTQYF
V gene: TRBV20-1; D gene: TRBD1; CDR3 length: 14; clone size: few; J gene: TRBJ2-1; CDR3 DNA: TGCAGTGCTAGAGTCGACAGGGGGCGCGGTGAGCAGTTCTTC; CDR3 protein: CSARVDRGRGEQFF
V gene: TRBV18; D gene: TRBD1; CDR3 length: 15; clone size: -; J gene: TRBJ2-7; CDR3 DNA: TGTTCCAGCTCACCTCGGACAGGGGTTACCTACGAGCAGTACTTC; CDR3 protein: CSSSPRTGVTYEQYF
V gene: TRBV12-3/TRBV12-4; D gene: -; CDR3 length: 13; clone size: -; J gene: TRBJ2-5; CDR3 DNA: TGTGCCAGCAGCTCTCAGGGAATTGACAAGCAGTACTTC; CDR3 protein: CASSSQGIDKQYF
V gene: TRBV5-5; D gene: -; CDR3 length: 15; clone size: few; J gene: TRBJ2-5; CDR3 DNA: TGTGCCAGCGCCTCGACAGGACGTTCGGGAGAGACCCAGTACTTC; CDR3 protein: CASASTGRSGETQYF
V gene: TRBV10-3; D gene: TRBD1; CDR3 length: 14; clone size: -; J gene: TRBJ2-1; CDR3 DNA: TGTGCCATCAGCTCCGGGACAGGGTGCAATGAGCAGTTCTTC; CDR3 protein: CAISSGTGCNEQFF
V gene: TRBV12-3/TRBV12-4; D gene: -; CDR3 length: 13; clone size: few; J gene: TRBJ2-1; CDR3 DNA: TGTGCCAGCAGTTTACATTCATCCAATGAGCAGTTCTTC; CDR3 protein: CASSLHSSNEQFF
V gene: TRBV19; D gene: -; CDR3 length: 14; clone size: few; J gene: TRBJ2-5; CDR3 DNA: TGTGCCAGTAGTATTTTCATGTCAGAAGAGACCCAGTACTTC; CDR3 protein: CASSIFMSEETQYF
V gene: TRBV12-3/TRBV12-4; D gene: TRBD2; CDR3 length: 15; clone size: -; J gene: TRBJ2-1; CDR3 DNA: TGTGCCAGCAGTTTAAAGCTAGCGGGATGGAATGAGCAGTTCTTC; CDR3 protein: CASSLKLAGWNEQFF
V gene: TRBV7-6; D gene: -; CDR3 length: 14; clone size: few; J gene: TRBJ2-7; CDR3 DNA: TGTGCCAGCAGCTTCGGCGGGGAAGGAGGGGAGCAGTACTTC; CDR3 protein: CASSFGGEGGEQYF
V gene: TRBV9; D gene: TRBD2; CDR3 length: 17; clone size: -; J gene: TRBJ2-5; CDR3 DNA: TGTGCCAGCAGTCCCCCGACTAGCGGGGGTACCCAAGAGACCCAGTACTTC; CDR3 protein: CASSPPTSGGTQETQYF
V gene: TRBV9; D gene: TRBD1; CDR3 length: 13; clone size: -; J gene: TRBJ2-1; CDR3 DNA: TGTGCCAGCAGCCTAAGGACAGGGGATGAGCAGTTCTTC; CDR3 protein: CASSLRTGDEQFF
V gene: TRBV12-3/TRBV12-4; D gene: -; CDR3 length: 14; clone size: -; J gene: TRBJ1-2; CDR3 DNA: TGTGCCAGCACCAATGGGGGGGGTAACTATGGCTACACCTTC; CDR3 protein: CASTNGGGNYGYTF
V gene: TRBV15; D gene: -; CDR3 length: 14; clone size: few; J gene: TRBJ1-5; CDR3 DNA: TGTGCCACCAGCCCTGGGGGGGGCAATCAGCCCCAGCATTTT; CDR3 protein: CATSPGGGNQPQHF
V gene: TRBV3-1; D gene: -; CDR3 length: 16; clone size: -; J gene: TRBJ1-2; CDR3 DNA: TGTGCCAGCAGCCAAGATCCGGGCGTCTTAAGGAATGGCTACACCTTC; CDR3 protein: CASSQDPGVLRNGYTF